What follows are 24 T cell receptor beta chains derived from one specimen sequenced in a study of STAT5B mutations in CD4+ large granular lymphocyte leukemia. The data were produced by immunoSEQ multiplex PCR, yet TCRdb's version contains in-frame clones alone and is incomplete. Among about 30,000 clones, 65% to 80% were seen once, and the ten largest hold roughly 2%. Sequencing used CD4+ T cells from blood buffy coats. These receptors were collected from a human donor in good health.

The V gene is TRBV6-1, the J gene TRBJ1-2; no clear D gene. CDR3 size: 10 residues. Trimming stripped 5 bases from V and 10 bases from J, with 8 bases between. Looked up from germline, CDR1 is MNHNS and CDR2 is SASEGT. The CDR3 is CASSSGIYTF. In DNA, the CDR3 is TGTGCCAGCAGTAGTGGGATCTACACCTTC.

The chain joins TRBV7-6 to TRBJ2-2, with D possibly being TRBD2 (6 bases). The CDR3 extends over 15 amino acids. The V and J ends lost 7 bases and 2 bases respectively, with 14 bases between them. Germline CDR1 is SGHVS and CDR2 is FNYEAQ. The CDR3 DNA reads TGTGCCAGCAATTCCGGGACTCTCAACACCGGGGAGCTGTTTTTT. Its protein is CASNSGTLNTGELFF.

The chain recombines TRBV27 with TRBJ2-7; 11 positions agree with TRBD2. The length of the CDR3 is 14 residues. Germline values: CDR1 MNHEY, CDR2 SMNVEV (reference sequence). The V segment lost 8 bases and the J segment 0 bases; nucleotides outside the gene matches: 3. CDR3 sequence: CASGTSGGSYEQYF. CDR3 coding DNA: TGTGCCAGCGGGACTAGCGGAGGCTCCTACGAGCAGTACTTC.

This clone appeared once. The chain links TRBV5-1 to TRBJ2-2, with TRBD2 identical over 9 bases. The CDR3 is 17 amino acids. Germline trimming cut 2 bases from V and 5 bases from J; bases unmatched to any gene: 10. Germline CDR1 reads SGHRS; CDR2 reads YFSETQ. The CDR3 loop reads CASSFGSGSAVTGELFF. The CDR3 DNA reads TGCGCCAGCAGCTTCGGTAGCGGGAGTGCGGTAACCGGGGAGCTGTTTTTT.

This rearrangement joins TRBV15 to TRBJ2-3, with TRBD1 matching 8 bases. V trimming: 0 bases; J trimming: 3 bases; junction bases outside the gene matches: 5. This CDR3 has 16 residues. Looked up from germline, CDR1 is LNHNV and CDR2 is YYDKDF (reference sequence). The CDR3 is CATSRDNGQGTDTQYF. The DNA of the CDR3 is TGTGCCACCAGCAGAGATAACGGACAGGGAACAGATACGCAGTATTTT.

This chain joins TRBV29-1 and TRBJ2-7; possibly TRBD1 for D (5 bases). This CDR3 has 13 amino acids. V lost 2 bases, J lost 3 bases, and 11 bases lay in between. Germline CDR1 SQVTM, CDR2 ANQGSEA. The CDR3 spells CSVEKGANYEQYF. The DNA of the CDR3 is TGCAGCGTTGAAAAAGGGGCCAACTACGAGCAGTACTTC.

V is TRBV9 and J is TRBJ1-4, with 7 positions matching TRBD1. The V gene's germline CDR1 is SGDLS and CDR2 YYNGEE. This CDR3 comprises 14 residues. After removal of 3 bases from V and 7 bases from J, the junction contained 6 bases not matched to a gene. The CDR3 loop is CASSATGMGEKLFF. Written as DNA, the CDR3 is TGTGCCAGCAGCGCGACAGGGATGGGTGAAAAACTGTTTTTT. The full variable domain, with the rest looked up from reference TRBV9 and TRBJ1-4, is DSGVTQTPKHLITATGQRVTLRCSPRSGDLSVYWYQQSLDQGLQFLIQYYNGEERAKGNILERFSAQQFPDLHSELNLSSLELGDSALYFCASSATGMGEKLFFGSGTQLSVL.

J is TRBJ2-1 and V is TRBV7-6; D gene ambiguous. Trimming shortened V by 5 bases and J by 3 bases, and 11 bases separated the two germline ends. There are 14 residues in the CDR3. CDR1 and CDR2 from the germline V gene are SGHVS and FNYEAQ. The CDR3 is CASSLSAFYNEQFF. The CDR3 DNA follows: TGTGCCAGCAGCCTGTCGGCCTTCTACAATGAGCAGTTCTTC.

This clone showed up just a few times. This rearrangement joins TRBV5-6 to TRBJ1-2; 7 nucleotides agree with TRBD1. V dropped 4 bases and J dropped 12; count of bases not matched to a gene: 6. The CDR3 covers 11 residues. CDR1 and CDR2 from the germline V gene are SGHDT and YYEEEE. CDR3 coding DNA: TGTGCCAGCAGCATCGACAGGGCCCACACCTTC. Translated: CASSIDRAHTF.

The chain couples TRBV14 to TRBJ2-7; D gene uncertain. Germline CDR1 SGHDN, CDR2 FVKESK. The V gene lost 2 bases and the J gene lost 2 bases, with 10 bases spanning the gap. There are 14 residues in the CDR3. As DNA, the CDR3 is TGTGCCAGCAGCCAACGGAGCGTAACCTACGAGCAGTACTTC. Translated, it gives CASSQRSVTYEQYF.

The chain recombines TRBV29-1 with TRBJ2-5; 11 nucleotides align to TRBD1. After removal of 5 bases from V and 2 bases from J, the junction contained 7 bases not matched to a gene. The CDR3 spans 15 residues. From germline, CDR1 is SQVTM and CDR2 ANQGSEA. CDR3 residues: CSVRRTGGYQETQYF. The CDR3 DNA is TGCAGCGTTAGACGGACAGGGGGCTATCAAGAGACCCAGTACTTC.

The gene calls are TRBV14 and TRBJ2-3, with a tentative D call TRBD2 (6 bases). The CDR3 has 12 amino acids. Trimming shortened V by 5 bases and J by 11 bases, and 14 bases separated the two germline ends. From germline, CDR1 is SGHDN and CDR2 FVKESK. This CDR3 reads CASSSLGRLQYF. The CDR3 nucleotides read TGTGCCAGCAGCAGTCTAGGGAGGTTGCAGTATTTT. Variable domain in full (rest from reference TRBV14 and TRBJ2-3): EAGVTQFPSHSVIEKGQTVTLRCDPISGHDNLYWYRRVMGKEIKFLLHFVKESKQDESGMPNNRFLAERTGGTYSTLKVQPAELEDSGVYFCASSSLGRLQYFGPGTRLTVL.

This chain connects TRBV19 to TRBJ2-1; TRBD1 matches 10 bases. This CDR3 comprises 13 residues. The trim removed 7 bases at V and 8 bases at J, leaving 5 bases unmatched. Germline assignment: CDR1 LNHDA and CDR2 SQIVND (reference sequence). The CDR3 spells CASTGTGVDEQFF. CDR3 nucleotide sequence: TGTGCCAGTACCGGGACAGGGGTCGATGAGCAGTTCTTC.

The table lists this clone with a few counts. This chain links TRBV5-1 with TRBJ2-7; TRBD1 might be the D (7 bases). This CDR3 contains 16 residues. V was cut by 0 bases and J by 4 bases, with 17 bases left in between. Germline V gene data show CDR1 as SGHRS and CDR2 as YFSETQ. CDR3 DNA: TGCGCCAGCAGCTTGGGCCCCCAGGGGGGTTTGTACGAGCAGTACTTC. Amino acid sequence: CASSLGPQGGLYEQYF.

In this sample, this clone turned up once. This chain joins TRBV19 and TRBJ1-4, with TRBD1 matching over 7 bases. Unmatched junction bases numbered 6, after V lost 4 bases and J lost 4 bases. Germline values: CDR1 LNHDA, CDR2 SQIVND (reference sequence). The CDR3 runs to 15 residues. CDR3 region: CASSKGDRNNEKLFF. In DNA, the CDR3 is TGTGCCAGTAGTAAGGGGGACAGAAATAATGAAAAACTGTTTTTT.

This chain connects TRBV7-3 to TRBJ1-3; no reliable D call. Germline-derived CDR1 and CDR2 are SGHTA and FQGTGA. V lost 0 bases, J lost 4 bases, and 7 bases lay in between. There are 14 residues in the CDR3. CDR3 DNA: TGTGCCAGCAGCTTAACGAACGAGGGAAACACCATATATTTT. Protein product: CASSLTNEGNTIYF.

This chain uses TRBV30 with TRBJ2-7; 8 bases fit TRBD2. Germline V gene data show CDR1 as GTSNPN and CDR2 as SVGIG (reference sequence). The CDR3 consists of 14 residues. Trimming took 2 bases from V and 2 from J; bases not matched to a gene: 5. The CDR3 coding sequence is TGTGCCTGGAGTCCGGGACTAGTTGCCTACGAGCAGTACTTC. It encodes CAWSPGLVAYEQYF. Full variable domain (rest looked up from reference TRBV30 and TRBJ2-7): SQTIHQWPATLVQPVGSPLSLECTVEGTSNPNLYWYRQAAGRGLQLLFYSVGIGQISSEVPQNLSASRPQDRQFILSSKKLLLSDSGFYLCAWSPGLVAYEQYFGPGTRLTVT.

The rearrangement links TRBV7-6 to TRBJ2-7; no clear D. The CDR3 runs 16 residues. Germline V gene lookup returns CDR1 SGHVS and CDR2 FNYEAQ. Trimming removed 5 bases at V and 2 bases at J, with 19 bases between. The CDR3 DNA reads as TGTGCCAGCAGCCGGACCCCTCCTGGTAGCACCTACGAGCAGTACTTC. Residues: CASSRTPPGSTYEQYF.

This clone was detected once. V gene TRBV13 combines with J gene TRBJ2-2; weak D call: TRBD1 (5 bases). The CDR3 runs 18 residues. Between the trimmed V and J ends, which lost 5 bases and 8 bases, there was a span of 27 bases. Germline V gene data show CDR1 as PRHDT and CDR2 as FYEKMQ (reference sequence). CDR3 in DNA: TGTGCCAGCAGCCTGCAGGGCCCGGGCCTCAGTGGAGAAGGGGAGCTGTTTTTT. As protein: CASSLQGPGLSGEGELFF.

The chain employs TRBV27 and TRBJ1-5; no firm D call. There are 16 residues in the CDR3. Germline V lookup: CDR1 MNHEY, CDR2 SMNVEV (reference sequence). Trimming cost V 5 bases and J 2 bases, with 16 bases left between them. The CDR3: CASSPHISGGNQPQHF. DNA for the CDR3: TGTGCCAGCAGTCCCCACATTTCTGGCGGCAATCAGCCCCAGCATTTT.

V usage is TRBV28 and J usage is TRBJ1-2; a weak D match, TRBD1 (5 bases). V lost 2 bases to trimming and J lost 2 bases, with 15 bases between them. The germline gives CDR1 MDHEN, CDR2 SYDVKM. CDR3 size: 16 residues. The CDR3 DNA reads TGTGCCAGCAGTTTACCTAGGGGTCGAAAGAACTATGGCTACACCTTC. This gives the protein CASSLPRGRKNYGYTF.

The gene calls are TRBV5-1 and TRBJ2-5, with TRBD2 matching 13 bases. V gave up 1 base and J gave up 11 bases; unmatched junction bases: 8. Germline CDR1 is SGHRS and CDR2 is YFSETQ. The CDR3 is 15 residues long. CDR3 amino acids: CASSLLTSGRREQYF. The CDR3 coding sequence is TGCGCCAGCAGCTTGTTGACTAGCGGGAGGAGGGAGCAGTACTTC.

The rearrangement uses TRBV4-2 and TRBJ2-2; 9 bases map to TRBD2. This CDR3 region has 15 residues. CDR1 is LGHNA and CDR2 is YNFKEQ in the germline V gene. Trimming cost V 7 bases and J 6 bases; bases outside gene matches: 9. The CDR3 is CASTRAGGQAGELFF. The DNA of the CDR3 is TGTGCCAGCACCCGGGCGGGAGGGCAGGCCGGGGAGCTGTTTTTT.

The CDR3, as DNA: TGTGCCAGCAGTTCCGGAGCGGGAGGGGAAGAGACCCAGTACTTC. This sequence encodes CASSSGAGGEETQYF. V is TRBV6-6 and J is TRBJ2-5, with 10 bases fitting TRBD2. The CDR3 sequence is 15 residues long. Germline lookup yields CDR1 MNHNY and CDR2 SVGAGI (reference sequence). The ends lost 4 bases at V and 3 bases at J; junction bases unmatched: 5.